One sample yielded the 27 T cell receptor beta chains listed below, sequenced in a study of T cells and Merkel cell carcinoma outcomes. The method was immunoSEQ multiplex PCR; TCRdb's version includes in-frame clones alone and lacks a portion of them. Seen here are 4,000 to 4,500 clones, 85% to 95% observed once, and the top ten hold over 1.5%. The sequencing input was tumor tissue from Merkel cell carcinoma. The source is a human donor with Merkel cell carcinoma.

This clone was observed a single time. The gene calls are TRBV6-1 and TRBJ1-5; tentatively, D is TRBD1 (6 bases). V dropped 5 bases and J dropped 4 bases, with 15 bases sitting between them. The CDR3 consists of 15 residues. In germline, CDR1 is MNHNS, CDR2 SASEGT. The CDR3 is CASSLSTGLNQPQHF. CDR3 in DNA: TGTGCCAGCAGTTTGTCGACAGGTCTGAATCAGCCCCAGCATTTT.

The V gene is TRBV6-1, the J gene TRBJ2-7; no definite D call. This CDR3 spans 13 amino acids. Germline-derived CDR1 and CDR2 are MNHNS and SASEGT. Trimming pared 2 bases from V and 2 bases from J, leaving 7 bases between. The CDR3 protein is CASSESVAYEQYF. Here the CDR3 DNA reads TGTGCCAGCAGTGAAAGCGTGGCCTACGAGCAGTACTTC.

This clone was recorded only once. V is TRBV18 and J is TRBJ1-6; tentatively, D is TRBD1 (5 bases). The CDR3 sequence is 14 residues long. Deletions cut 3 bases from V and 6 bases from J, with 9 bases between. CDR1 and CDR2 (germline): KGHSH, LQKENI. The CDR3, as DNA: TGTGCCAGCTCACCCGCAGGGATTAATTCACCCCTCCACTTT. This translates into CASSPAGINSPLHF.

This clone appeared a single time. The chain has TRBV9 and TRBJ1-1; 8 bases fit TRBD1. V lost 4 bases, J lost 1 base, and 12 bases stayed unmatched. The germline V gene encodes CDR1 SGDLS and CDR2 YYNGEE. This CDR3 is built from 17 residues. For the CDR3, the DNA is TGTGCCAGCAGCCAACTCGACAGGGGCCGAAGGAACACTGAAGCTTTCTTT. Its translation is CASSQLDRGRRNTEAFF.

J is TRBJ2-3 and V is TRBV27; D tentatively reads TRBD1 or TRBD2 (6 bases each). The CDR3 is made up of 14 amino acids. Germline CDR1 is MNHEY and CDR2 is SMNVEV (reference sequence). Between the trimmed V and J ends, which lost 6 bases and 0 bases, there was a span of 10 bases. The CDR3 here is CASRGGTSTDTQYF. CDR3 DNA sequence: TGTGCCAGCAGAGGGGGGACTAGCACAGATACGCAGTATTTT.

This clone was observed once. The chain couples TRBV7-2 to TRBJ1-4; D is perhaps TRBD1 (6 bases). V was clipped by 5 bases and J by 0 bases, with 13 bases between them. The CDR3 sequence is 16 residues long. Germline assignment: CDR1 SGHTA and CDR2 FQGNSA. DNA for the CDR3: TGTGCCAGCAGCCCGGACAGCCTTGCAACTAATGAAAAACTGTTTTTT. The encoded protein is CASSPDSLATNEKLFF.

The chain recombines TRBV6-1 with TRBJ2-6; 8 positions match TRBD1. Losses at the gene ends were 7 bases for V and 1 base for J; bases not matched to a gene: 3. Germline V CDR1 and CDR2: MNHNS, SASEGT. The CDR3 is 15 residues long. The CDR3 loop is CASTTGASGANVLTF. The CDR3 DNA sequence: TGTGCCAGCACGACAGGGGCATCTGGGGCCAACGTCCTGACTTTC.

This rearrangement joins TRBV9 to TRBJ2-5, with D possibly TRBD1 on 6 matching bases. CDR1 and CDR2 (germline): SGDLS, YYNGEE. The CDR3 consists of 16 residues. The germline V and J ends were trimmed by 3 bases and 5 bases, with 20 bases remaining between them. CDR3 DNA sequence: TGTGCCAGCAGCGCCGGACAGACAAACAAGGGGGAGACCCAGTACTTC. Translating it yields CASSAGQTNKGETQYF.

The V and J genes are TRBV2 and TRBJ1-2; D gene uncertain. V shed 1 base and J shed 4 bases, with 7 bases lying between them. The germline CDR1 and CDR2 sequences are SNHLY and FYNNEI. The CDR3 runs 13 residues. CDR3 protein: CASSEDRAYGYTF. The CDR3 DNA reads TGTGCCAGCAGTGAAGACAGAGCCTATGGCTACACCTTC. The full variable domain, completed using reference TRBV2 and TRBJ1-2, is EPEVTQTPSHQVTQMGQEVILRCVPISNHLYFYWYRQILGQKVEFLVSFYNNEISEKSEIFDDQFSVERPDGSNFTLKIRSTKLEDSAMYFCASSEDRAYGYTFGSGTRLTVV.

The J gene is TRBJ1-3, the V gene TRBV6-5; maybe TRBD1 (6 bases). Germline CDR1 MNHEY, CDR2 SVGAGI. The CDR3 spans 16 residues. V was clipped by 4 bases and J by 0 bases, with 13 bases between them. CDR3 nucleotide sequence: TGTGCCAGCAGTTCCCCAGGAGGGGGCTCTGGAAACACCATATATTTT. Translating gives CASSSPGGGSGNTIYF.

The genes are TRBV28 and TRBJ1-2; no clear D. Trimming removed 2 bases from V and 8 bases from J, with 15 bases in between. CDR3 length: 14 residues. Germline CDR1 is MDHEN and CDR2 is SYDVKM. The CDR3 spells CASSLIPIFRGYTF. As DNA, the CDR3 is TGTGCCAGCAGTTTAATTCCCATATTTCGAGGCTACACCTTC.

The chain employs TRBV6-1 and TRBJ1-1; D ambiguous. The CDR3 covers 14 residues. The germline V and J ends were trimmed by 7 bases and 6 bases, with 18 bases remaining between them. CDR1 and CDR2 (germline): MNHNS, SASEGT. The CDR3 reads CASTEARGWAEAFF. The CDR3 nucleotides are TGTGCCAGCACCGAAGCTCGGGGATGGGCTGAAGCTTTCTTT.

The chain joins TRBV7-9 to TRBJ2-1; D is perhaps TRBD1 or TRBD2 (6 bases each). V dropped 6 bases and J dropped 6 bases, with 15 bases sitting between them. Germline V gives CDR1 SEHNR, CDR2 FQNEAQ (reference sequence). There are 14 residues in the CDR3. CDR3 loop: CASRVPKGGNEQFF. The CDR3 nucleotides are TGTGCCAGCAGAGTACCTAAGGGGGGCAATGAGCAGTTCTTC.

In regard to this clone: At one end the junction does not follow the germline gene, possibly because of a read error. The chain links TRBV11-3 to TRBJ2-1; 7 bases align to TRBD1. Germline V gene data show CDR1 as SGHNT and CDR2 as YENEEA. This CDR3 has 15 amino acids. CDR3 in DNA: TGTGTCAGCAGCACGGGACAGTCAACCCACAATGAGCAGTTCTTC. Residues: CVSSTGQSTHNEQFF.

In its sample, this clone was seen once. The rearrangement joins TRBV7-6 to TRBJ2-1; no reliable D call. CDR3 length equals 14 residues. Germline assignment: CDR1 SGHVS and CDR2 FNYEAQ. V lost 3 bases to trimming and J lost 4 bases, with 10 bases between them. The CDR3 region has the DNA TGTGCCAGCAGCTTGTCCTCCCCTTACAATGAGCAGTTCTTC. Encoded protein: CASSLSSPYNEQFF.

The CDR3 nucleotides are TGTGCCAGCAGCCGCCGACAGGGGAGCTACTCTGGGGCCAACGTCCTGACTTTC. This codes for CASSRRQGSYSGANVLTF. The genes are TRBV4-2 and TRBJ2-6; the match to TRBD1 covers 8 bases. V shed 4 bases and J 0 bases; nucleotides not matched to a gene: 8. CDR1 is LGHNA, CDR2 YNFKEQ, per germline. This CDR3 has 18 amino acids.

The CDR3 DNA reads as TGTGCCAGCAGGGACAGCCTGAGCTCTGGAAACACCATATATTTT. Protein: CASRDSLSSGNTIYF. The rearrangement links TRBV7-2 to TRBJ1-3, with TRBD1 as a possible D gene (6 bases). Germline V gives CDR1 SGHTA, CDR2 FQGNSA. V gave up 6 bases and J gave up 0 bases, with 12 bases separating them. The CDR3 sequence is 15 residues long.

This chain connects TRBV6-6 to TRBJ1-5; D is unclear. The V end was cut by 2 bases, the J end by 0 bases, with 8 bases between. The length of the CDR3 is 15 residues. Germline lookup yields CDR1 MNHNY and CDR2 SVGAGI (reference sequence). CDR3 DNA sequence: TGTGCCAGCAGTTACGTCAGCTTTAGCAATCAGCCCCAGCATTTT. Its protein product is CASSYVSFSNQPQHF.

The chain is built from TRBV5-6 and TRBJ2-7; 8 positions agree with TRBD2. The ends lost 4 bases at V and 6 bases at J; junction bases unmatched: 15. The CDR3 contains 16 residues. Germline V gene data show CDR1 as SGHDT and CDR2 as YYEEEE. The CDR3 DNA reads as TGTGCCAGCAGCGCGGGGGGCGGTCACAGGGTTCGCGAGCAGTACTTC. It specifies CASSAGGGHRVREQYF.

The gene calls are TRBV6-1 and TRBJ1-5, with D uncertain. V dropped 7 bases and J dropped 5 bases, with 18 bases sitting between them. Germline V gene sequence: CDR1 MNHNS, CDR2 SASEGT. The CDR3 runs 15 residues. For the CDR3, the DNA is TGTGCCAGCAATATCGTGGGAAATGCGTATCAGCCCCAGCATTTT. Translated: CASNIVGNAYQPQHF.

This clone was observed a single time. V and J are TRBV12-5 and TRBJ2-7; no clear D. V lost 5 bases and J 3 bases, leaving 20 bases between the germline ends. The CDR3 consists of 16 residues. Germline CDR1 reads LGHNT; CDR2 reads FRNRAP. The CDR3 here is CASGLAEGRKIYEQYF. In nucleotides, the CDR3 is TGTGCTAGTGGTCTCGCGGAAGGGCGGAAAATCTACGAGCAGTACTTC.

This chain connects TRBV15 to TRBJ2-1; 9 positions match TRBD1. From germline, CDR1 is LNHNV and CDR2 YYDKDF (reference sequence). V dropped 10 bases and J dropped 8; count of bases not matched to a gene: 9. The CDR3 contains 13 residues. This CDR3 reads CASEADRGDEQFF. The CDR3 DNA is TGTGCCAGCGAAGCGGACAGGGGCGATGAGCAGTTCTTC.

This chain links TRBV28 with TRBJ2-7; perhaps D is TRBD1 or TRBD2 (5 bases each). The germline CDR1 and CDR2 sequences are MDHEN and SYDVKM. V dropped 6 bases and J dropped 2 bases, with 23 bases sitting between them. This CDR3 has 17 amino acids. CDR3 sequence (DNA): TGTGCCAGCAGCCCCCCCCGTGGGACGGACTTAGCCTACGAGCAGTACTTC. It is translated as CASSPPRGTDLAYEQYF.

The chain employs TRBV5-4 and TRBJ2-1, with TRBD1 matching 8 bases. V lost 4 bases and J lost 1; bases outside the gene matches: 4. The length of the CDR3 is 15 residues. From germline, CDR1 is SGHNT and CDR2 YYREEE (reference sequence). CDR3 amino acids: CASSPGQGSYNEQFF. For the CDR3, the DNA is TGTGCCAGCAGCCCCGGACAGGGATCCTACAATGAGCAGTTCTTC.

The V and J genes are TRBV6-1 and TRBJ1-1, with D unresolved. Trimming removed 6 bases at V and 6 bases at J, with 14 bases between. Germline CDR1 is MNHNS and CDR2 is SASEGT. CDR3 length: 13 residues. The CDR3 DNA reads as TGTGCCAGCAGCGCCGTCGGGTCCGCTGAAGCTTTCTTT. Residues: CASSAVGSAEAFF.

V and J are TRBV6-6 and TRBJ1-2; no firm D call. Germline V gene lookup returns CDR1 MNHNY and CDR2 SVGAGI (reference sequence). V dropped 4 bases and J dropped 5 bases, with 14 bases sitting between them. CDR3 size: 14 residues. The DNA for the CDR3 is TGTGCCAGCAGTTCCCGCGTCCAACAGTATGGCTACACCTTC. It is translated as CASSSRVQQYGYTF.

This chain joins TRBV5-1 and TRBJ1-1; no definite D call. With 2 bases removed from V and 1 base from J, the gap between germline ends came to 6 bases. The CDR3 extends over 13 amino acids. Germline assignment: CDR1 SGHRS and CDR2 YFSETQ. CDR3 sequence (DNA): TGCGCCAGCAGCTTAGACCAGAACACTGAAGCTTTCTTT. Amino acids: CASSLDQNTEAFF. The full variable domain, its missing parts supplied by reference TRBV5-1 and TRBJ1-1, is KAGVTQTPRYLIKTRGQQVTLSCSPISGHRSVSWYQQTPGQGLQFLFEYFSETQRNKGNFPGRFSGRQFSNSRSEMNVSTLELGDSALYLCASSLDQNTEAFFGQGTRLTVV.